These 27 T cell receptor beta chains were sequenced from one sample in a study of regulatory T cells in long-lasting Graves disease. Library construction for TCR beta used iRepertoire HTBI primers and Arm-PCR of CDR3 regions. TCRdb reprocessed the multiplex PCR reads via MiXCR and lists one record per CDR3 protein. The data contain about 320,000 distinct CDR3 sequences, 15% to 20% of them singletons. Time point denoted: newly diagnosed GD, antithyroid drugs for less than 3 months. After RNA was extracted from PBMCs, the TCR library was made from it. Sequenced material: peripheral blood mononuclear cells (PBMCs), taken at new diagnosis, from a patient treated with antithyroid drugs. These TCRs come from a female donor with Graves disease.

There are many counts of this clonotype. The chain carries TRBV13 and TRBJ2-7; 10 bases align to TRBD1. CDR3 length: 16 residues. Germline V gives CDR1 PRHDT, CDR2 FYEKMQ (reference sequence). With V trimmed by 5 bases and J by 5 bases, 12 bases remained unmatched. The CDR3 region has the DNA TGTGCCAGCAGCCTAATGCCCGGGACAGGGGCCAACGAGCAGTACTTC. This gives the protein CASSLMPGTGANEQYF.

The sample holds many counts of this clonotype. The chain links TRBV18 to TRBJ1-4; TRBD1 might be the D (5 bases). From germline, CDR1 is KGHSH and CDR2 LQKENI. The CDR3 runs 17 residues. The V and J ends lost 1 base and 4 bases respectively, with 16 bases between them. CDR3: CASSPRNSRDSNEKLFF. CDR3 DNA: TGTGCCAGCTCACCACGTAACAGCCGAGACAGTAATGAAAAACTGTTTTTT.

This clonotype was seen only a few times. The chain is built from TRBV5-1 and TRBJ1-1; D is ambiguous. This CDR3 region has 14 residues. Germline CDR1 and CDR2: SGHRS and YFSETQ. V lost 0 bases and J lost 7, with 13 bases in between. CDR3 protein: CASSLGHGEGEAFF. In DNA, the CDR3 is TGCGCCAGCAGCTTGGGGCACGGGGAAGGTGAAGCTTTCTTT.

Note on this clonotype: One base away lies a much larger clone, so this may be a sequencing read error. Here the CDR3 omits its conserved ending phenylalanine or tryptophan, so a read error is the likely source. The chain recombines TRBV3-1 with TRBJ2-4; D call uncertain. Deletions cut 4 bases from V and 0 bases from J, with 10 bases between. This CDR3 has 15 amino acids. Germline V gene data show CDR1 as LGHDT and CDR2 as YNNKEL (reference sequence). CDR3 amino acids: CASSPSILAKNIQYS. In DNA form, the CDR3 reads TGTGCCAGCAGCCCCTCAATACTAGCCAAAAACATTCAGTACTCC.

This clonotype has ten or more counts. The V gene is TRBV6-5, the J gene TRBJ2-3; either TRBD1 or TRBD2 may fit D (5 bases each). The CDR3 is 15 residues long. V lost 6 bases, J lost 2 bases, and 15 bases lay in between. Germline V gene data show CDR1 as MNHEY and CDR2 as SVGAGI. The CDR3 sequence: CASSYVGPFTDTQYF. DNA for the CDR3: TGTGCCAGCAGCTACGTGGGACCCTTCACAGATACGCAGTATTTT.

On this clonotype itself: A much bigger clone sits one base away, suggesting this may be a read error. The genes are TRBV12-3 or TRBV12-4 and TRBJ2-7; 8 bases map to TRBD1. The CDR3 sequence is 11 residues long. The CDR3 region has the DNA TGTGTCAGCAGCCGGACAGGGAGGCAGTACTTC. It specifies CVSSRTGRQYF.

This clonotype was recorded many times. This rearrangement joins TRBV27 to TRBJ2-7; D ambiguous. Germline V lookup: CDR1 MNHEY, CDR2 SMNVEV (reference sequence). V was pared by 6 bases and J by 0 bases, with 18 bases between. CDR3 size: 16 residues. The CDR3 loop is CASRPFRDQISYEQYF. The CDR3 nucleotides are TGTGCCAGCAGGCCTTTCCGAGACCAAATCTCCTACGAGCAGTACTTC.

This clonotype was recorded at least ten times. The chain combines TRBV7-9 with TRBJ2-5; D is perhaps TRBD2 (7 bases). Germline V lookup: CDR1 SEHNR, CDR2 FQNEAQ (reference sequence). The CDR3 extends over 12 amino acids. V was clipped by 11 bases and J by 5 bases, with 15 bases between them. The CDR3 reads CAVGGRGETQYF. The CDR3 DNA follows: TGTGCCGTGGGGGGGCGTGGGGAGACCCAGTACTTC.

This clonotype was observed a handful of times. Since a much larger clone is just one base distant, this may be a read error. Here the CDR3 DNA reads TGTGCCAGCAGTGTAGAGGGTGTTGTCGGCGATGAGCAGTACTTC. As protein: CASSVEGVVGDEQYF. The chain uses TRBV2 and TRBJ2-7; a weak D match, TRBD2 (5 bases). The CDR3 is 15 residues long. In germline, CDR1 is SNHLY, CDR2 FYNNEI. Trimming removed 4 bases at V and 7 bases at J, with 20 bases between.

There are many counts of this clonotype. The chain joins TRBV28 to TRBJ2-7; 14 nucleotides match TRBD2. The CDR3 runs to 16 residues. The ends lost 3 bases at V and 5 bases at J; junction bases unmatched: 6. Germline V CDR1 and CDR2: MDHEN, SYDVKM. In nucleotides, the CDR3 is TGTGCCAGCAGTTTTCCGACTAGCGGGAGGGCCCACGAGCAGTACTTC. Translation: CASSFPTSGRAHEQYF.

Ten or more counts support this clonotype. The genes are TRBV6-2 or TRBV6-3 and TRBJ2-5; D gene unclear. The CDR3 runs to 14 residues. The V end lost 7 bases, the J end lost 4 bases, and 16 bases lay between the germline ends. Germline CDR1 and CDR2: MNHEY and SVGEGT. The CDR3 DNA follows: TGTGCCAGCACCTCCTTCGGCAGTCTAGAGACCCAGTACTTC. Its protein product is CASTSFGSLETQYF.

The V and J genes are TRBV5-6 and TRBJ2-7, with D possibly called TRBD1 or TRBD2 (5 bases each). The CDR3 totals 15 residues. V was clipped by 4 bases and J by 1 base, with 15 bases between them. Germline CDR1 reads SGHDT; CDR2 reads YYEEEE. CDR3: CASSQSGTASYEQYF. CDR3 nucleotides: TGTGCCAGCAGCCAGTCGGGGACCGCGTCCTACGAGCAGTACTTC.

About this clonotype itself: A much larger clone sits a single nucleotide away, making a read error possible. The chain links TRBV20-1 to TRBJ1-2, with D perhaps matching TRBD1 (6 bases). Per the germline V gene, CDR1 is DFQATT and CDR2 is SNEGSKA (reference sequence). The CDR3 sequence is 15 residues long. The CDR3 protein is CSAREGRTDNYSYTF. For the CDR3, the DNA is TGCAGTGCTAGAGAGGGTCGGACAGACAACTATAGCTACACCTTC.

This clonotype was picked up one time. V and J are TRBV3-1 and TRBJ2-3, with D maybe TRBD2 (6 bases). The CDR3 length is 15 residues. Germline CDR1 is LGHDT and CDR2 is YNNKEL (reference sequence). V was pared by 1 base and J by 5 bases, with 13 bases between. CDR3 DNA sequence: TGTGCCAGCAGCCAAGCGGGAGCGCCGCAAGATACGCAGTATTTT. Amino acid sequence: CASSQAGAPQDTQYF.

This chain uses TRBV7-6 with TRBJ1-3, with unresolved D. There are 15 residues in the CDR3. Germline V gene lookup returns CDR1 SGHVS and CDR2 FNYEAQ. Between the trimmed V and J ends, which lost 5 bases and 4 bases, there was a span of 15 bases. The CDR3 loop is CASSRRSPGGNTIYF. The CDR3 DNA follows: TGTGCCAGCAGCCGCCGTTCTCCGGGAGGAAACACCATATATTTT.

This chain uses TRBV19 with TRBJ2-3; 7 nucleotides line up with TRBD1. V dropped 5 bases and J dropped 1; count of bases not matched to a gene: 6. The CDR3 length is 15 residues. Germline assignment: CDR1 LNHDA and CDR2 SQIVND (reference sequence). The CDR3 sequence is CASSLGTAGTDTQYF. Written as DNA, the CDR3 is TGTGCCAGTAGTTTAGGGACAGCCGGCACAGATACGCAGTATTTT.

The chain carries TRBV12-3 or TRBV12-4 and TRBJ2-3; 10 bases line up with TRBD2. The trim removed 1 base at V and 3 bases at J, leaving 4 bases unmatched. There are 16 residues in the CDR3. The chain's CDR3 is CASSLVTSGITDTQYF. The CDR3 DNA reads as TGTGCCAGCAGTTTAGTCACTAGCGGGATAACAGATACGCAGTATTTT.

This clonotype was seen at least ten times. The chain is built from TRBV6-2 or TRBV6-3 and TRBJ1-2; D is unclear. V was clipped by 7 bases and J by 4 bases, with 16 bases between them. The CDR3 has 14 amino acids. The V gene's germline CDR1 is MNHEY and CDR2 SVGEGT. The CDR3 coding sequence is TGTGCCAGCACCTTCACCTCGAGCGGCTATGGCTACACCTTC. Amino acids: CASTFTSSGYGYTF.

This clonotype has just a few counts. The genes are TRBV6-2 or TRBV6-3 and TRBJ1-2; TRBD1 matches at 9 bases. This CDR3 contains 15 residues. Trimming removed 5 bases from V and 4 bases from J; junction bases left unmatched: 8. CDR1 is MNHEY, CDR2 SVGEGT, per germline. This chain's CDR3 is CASSPDRGNRYGYTF. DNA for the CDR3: TGTGCCAGCAGTCCCGACAGGGGGAATCGCTATGGCTACACCTTC.

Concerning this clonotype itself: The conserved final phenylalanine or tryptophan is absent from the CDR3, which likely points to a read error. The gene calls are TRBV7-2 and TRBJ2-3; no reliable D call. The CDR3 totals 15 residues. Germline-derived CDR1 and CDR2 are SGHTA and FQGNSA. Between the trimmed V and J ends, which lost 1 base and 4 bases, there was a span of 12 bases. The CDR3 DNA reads TGTGCCAGCAGCTTAGGGGCCGGGCTGGCAGATACGCAGTATTCT. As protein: CASSLGAGLADTQYS.

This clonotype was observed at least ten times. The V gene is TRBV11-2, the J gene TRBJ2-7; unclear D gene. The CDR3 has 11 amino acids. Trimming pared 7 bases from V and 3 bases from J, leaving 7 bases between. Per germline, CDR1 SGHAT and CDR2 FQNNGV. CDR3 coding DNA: TGTGCCAGCACCCTGAGCTACGAGCAGTACTTC. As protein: CASTLSYEQYF.

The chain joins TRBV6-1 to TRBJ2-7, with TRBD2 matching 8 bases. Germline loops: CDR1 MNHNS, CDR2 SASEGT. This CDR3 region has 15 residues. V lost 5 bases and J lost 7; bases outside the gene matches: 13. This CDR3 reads CASSKVTSGVTEQYF. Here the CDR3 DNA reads TGTGCCAGCAGTAAAGTAACTAGCGGAGTAACAGAGCAGTACTTC.

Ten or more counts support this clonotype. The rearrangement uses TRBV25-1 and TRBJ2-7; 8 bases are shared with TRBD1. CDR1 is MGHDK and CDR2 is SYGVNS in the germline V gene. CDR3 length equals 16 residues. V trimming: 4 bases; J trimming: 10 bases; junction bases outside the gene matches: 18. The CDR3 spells CASSGGRAGGIPGQYF. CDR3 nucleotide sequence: TGTGCCAGCAGTGGGGGTAGGGCAGGGGGCATCCCTGGTCAGTACTTC.

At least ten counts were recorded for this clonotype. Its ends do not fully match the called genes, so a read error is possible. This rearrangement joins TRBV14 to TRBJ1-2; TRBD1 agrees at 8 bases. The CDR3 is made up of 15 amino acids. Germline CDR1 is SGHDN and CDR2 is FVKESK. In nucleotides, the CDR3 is TGTGCCAGCAACCAAGGGACAGGACCTAACTATGGCTACACCTTC. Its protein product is CASNQGTGPNYGYTF.

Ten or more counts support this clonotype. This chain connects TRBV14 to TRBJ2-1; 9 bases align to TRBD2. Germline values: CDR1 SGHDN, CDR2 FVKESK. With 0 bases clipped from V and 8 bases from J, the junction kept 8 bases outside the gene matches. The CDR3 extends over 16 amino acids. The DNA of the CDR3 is TGTGCCAGCAGCCAAGATTTAGCGGGAGATCGGGATGAGCAGTTCTTC. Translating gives CASSQDLAGDRDEQFF.

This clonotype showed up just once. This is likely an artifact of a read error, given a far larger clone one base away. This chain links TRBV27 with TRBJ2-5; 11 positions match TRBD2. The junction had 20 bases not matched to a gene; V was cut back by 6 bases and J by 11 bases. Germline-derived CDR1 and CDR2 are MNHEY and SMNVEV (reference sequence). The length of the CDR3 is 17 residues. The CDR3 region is CASRTGSGRAVDNEQYF. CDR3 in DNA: TGTGCCAGCAGGACCGGTAGCGGGAGGGCCGTGGACAATGAGCAGTACTTC.

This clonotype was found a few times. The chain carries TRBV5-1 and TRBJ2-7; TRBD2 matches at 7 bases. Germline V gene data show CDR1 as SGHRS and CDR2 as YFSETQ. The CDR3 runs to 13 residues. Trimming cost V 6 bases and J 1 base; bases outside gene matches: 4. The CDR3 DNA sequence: TGCGCCAGCAATCGGGGGGAGTCCTACGAGCAGTACTTC. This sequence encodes CASNRGESYEQYF.